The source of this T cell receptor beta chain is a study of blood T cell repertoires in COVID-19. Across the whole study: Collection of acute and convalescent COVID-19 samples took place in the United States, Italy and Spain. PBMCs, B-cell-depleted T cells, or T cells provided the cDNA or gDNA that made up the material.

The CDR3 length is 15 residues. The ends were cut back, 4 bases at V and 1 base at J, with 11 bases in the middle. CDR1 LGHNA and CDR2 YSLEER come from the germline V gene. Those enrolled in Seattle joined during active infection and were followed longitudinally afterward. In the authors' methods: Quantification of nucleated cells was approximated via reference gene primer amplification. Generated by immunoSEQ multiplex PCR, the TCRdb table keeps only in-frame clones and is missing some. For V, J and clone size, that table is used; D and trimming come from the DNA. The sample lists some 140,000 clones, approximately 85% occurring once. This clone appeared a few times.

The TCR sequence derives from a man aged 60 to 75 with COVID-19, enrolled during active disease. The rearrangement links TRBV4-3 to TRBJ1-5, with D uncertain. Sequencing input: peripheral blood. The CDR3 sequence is CASSRIAGSNQPQHF. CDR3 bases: TGCGCCAGCAGCCGAATCGCGGGGAGCAATCAGCCCCAGCATTTT.